This T cell receptor (beta chain) stems from a study of kidney transplant recipient with SARS-CoV-2 infection. The sample holds many counts of this clonotype. TCRdb re-derived calls from the reads in MiXCR, one entry per CDR3 protein. The table lists fewer than 250,000 distinct CDR3 sequences, about 28% of them singletons. This TCR was recovered from a male patient aged 30 to 40 who had COVID-19 and was a kidney transplant recipient. Certain T cells may be donor cells from the graft. The material was a blood sample, obtained at baseline and on day 111 from a kidney transplant recipient.

CDR3 sequence (DNA): TGTGCCAGCAGACTTGACGTACCAGGAAAGACCTATGGCTACACCTTC. This encodes CASRLDVPGKTYGYTF. The V and J genes are TRBV5-4 and TRBJ1-2; D is undetermined. CDR3 length: 16 residues. Trimming took 5 bases from V and 4 from J, leaving 21 bases between them. Per the germline V gene, CDR1 is SGHNT and CDR2 is YYREEE (reference sequence). The whole variable domain, filled in from reference TRBV5-4 and TRBJ1-2, reads ETGVTQSPTHLIKTRGQQVTLRCSSQSGHNTVSWYQQALGQGPQFIFQYYREEENGRGNFPPRFSGLQFPNYSSELNVNALELDDSALYLCASRLDVPGKTYGYTFGSGTRLTVV.